The next 13 T cell receptor beta chains were all read from a single sample in a study of OX40 agonist ivuxolimab in advanced cancers. Data came from immunoSEQ multiplex PCR; TCRdb stores just in-frame clones and leaves some out. The sample lists about 35,000 clones, roughly four fifths occurring once. The sequencing here drew on CD4+ or CD8+ T cells sorted from blood, taken in a trial of the OX40 agonist ivuxolimab. Source of these receptors: an adult with an advanced solid tumor such as melanoma, head and neck, liver or kidney cancer.

This clone appeared a single time. The rearrangement joins TRBV9 to TRBJ2-3; D might be TRBD1 or TRBD2, each matching 5 bases. Germline CDR1 is SGDLS and CDR2 is YYNGEE. Trimming took 2 bases from V and 0 from J, leaving 10 bases between them. CDR3 length: 15 amino acids. The CDR3 is CASSVGTSSTDTQYF. In nucleotides, the CDR3 is TGTGCCAGCAGCGTTGGGACCAGTAGCACAGATACGCAGTATTTT. Based on the CDR3 plus reference TRBV9 and TRBJ2-3, the full variable domain is DSGVTQTPKHLITATGQRVTLRCSPRSGDLSVYWYQQSLDQGLQFLIQYYNGEERAKGNILERFSAQQFPDLHSELNLSSLELGDSALYFCASSVGTSSTDTQYFGPGTRLTVL.

The chain uses TRBV4-3 and TRBJ2-7, with TRBD2 matching 11 bases. CDR3 length: 15 residues. J lost 4 bases, V lost 1 base, and 3 bases had no gene match. CDR1 and CDR2 (germline): LGHNA, YSLEER. Here the CDR3 reads CASSQGSSGGYEQYF. CDR3 DNA sequence: TGCGCCAGCAGCCAAGGATCTAGCGGGGGGTACGAGCAGTACTTC.

The chain employs TRBV13 and TRBJ2-3; TRBD1 aligns across 9 bases. The CDR3 covers 15 residues. Germline assignment: CDR1 PRHDT and CDR2 FYEKMQ (reference sequence). V was clipped by 5 bases and J by 2 bases; unmatched bases: 5. CDR3 sequence reads: CASSIQGAVTDTQYF. As DNA, the CDR3 is TGTGCCAGCAGCATACAGGGGGCGGTCACAGATACGCAGTATTTT.

The V and J genes are TRBV30 and TRBJ1-1; 10 bases match TRBD1. With V trimmed by 4 bases and J by 4 bases, 12 bases remained unmatched. Germline lookup yields CDR1 GTSNPN and CDR2 SVGIG (reference sequence). This CDR3 is 16 amino acids long. The chain's CDR3 is CAWISGTGVIGTEAFF. The DNA of the CDR3 is TGTGCCTGGATATCTGGGACAGGGGTTATAGGCACTGAAGCTTTCTTT.

The chain recombines TRBV9 with TRBJ1-1; 8 nucleotides align to TRBD1. The V and J ends lost 6 bases and 1 base, in that order; junction bases with no gene match: 5. Germline values: CDR1 SGDLS, CDR2 YYNGEE. The CDR3 totals 14 residues. The CDR3 DNA is TGTGCCAGCAACAGGGACAGGTCGAACACTGAAGCTTTCTTT. Its protein is CASNRDRSNTEAFF. Based on the CDR3 plus reference TRBV9 and TRBJ1-1, the full variable domain is DSGVTQTPKHLITATGQRVTLRCSPRSGDLSVYWYQQSLDQGLQFLIQYYNGEERAKGNILERFSAQQFPDLHSELNLSSLELGDSALYFCASNRDRSNTEAFFGQGTRLTVV.

The gene calls are TRBV5-6 and TRBJ1-2; maybe TRBD1 (5 bases). The CDR3 extends over 16 amino acids. With 0 bases removed from V and 4 bases from J, the gap between germline ends came to 16 bases. CDR1 is SGHDT, CDR2 YYEEEE, per germline. The CDR3 DNA reads TGTGCCAGCAGCTTGGAGGCTTACAGGACGATCTATGGCTACACCTTC. Translated: CASSLEAYRTIYGYTF.

This clone rates as medium-sized. The chain is built from TRBV14 and TRBJ2-7; TRBD2 aligns across 7 bases. The germline CDR1 and CDR2 sequences are SGHDN and FVKESK. J was trimmed by 6 bases and V by 3 bases; bases with no gene match: 8. The CDR3 is 14 residues long. DNA for the CDR3: TGTGCCAGCAGCCATACCGGGACTACCAGCGAGCAGTACTTC. This codes for CASSHTGTTSEQYF.

The chain carries TRBV20-1 and TRBJ2-3; perhaps TRBD1 as D (5 bases). V shed 2 bases and J shed 7 bases, with 7 bases lying between them. CDR1 and CDR2 (germline): DFQATT, SNEGSKA (reference sequence). The CDR3 has 11 residues. CDR3 protein: CSARWGNTQYF. CDR3 coding DNA: TGCAGTGCTAGATGGGGCAATACGCAGTATTTT.

This chain links TRBV28 with TRBJ2-7; D may be TRBD1 (5 bases). Germline V gene sequence: CDR1 MDHEN, CDR2 SYDVKM. The CDR3 runs 12 residues. The V and J ends lost 5 bases and 9 bases respectively, with 14 bases between them. CDR3 DNA: TGTGCCAGCAGTCACGACGCGCAGGGGCAGTACTTC. Translating gives CASSHDAQGQYF. The entire variable domain, with the rest obtained from reference TRBV28 and TRBJ2-7, is as follows: DVKVTQSSRYLVKRTGEKVFLECVQDMDHENMFWYRQDPGLGLRLIYFSYDVKMKEKGDIPEGYSVSREKKERFSLILESASTNQTSMYLCASSHDAQGQYFGPGTRLTVT.

This chain connects TRBV5-4 to TRBJ1-1; tentative D call: TRBD1 (6 bases). Per germline, CDR1 SGHNT and CDR2 YYREEE (reference sequence). The length of the CDR3 is 16 residues. The V and J ends lost 5 bases and 1 base respectively, with 18 bases between them. The CDR3, as DNA: TGTGCCAGCAGAGCCGGGGGAGGGGGATCGAACACTGAAGCTTTCTTT. Translating gives CASRAGGGGSNTEAFF.

The chain is built from TRBV9 and TRBJ2-3; 7 nucleotides line up with TRBD2. In germline, CDR1 is SGDLS, CDR2 YYNGEE. Germline trimming cut 3 bases from V and 0 bases from J; bases unmatched to any gene: 7. CDR3 length: 16 residues. CDR3 amino acids: CASSARLSGSTDTQYF. The CDR3 DNA follows: TGTGCCAGCAGCGCCCGCCTTAGCGGGAGCACAGATACGCAGTATTTT.

This clone appeared a single time. J is TRBJ2-7 and V is TRBV28; 10 nucleotides match TRBD2. Germline V gene lookup returns CDR1 MDHEN and CDR2 SYDVKM. Trimming cost V 7 bases and J 1 base; bases outside gene matches: 4. This CDR3 has 14 amino acids. The DNA of the CDR3 is TGTGCCAGCACCCGGACTAGCGGATCCTACGAGCAGTACTTC. This encodes CASTRTSGSYEQYF.

The V gene is TRBV5-1, the J gene TRBJ2-3; possibly TRBD1 for D (6 bases). Trimming cost V 0 bases and J 6 bases, with 17 bases left between them. Germline V gives CDR1 SGHRS, CDR2 YFSETQ. The CDR3 covers 16 residues. CDR3 DNA sequence: TGCGCCAGCAGCTTGGAGGGGACAACCGGTTTGGATACGCAGTATTTT. This translates into CASSLEGTTGLDTQYF.